This T cell receptor beta chain stems from a study of OX40 agonist ivuxolimab in advanced cancers. Study in general: Patients in the trial were receiving intravenous ivuxolimab every 2 weeks, at doses of 0.01 to 10 mg/kg. Prior anti-PD-1, anti-PD-L1 or anti-CTLA-4 therapy did not bar entry, and around 39% had some. Study-level findings and limits: Among T cells, CD8+ cells averaged more expanded clones than CD4+ cells.

Method: immunoSEQ multiplex PCR; TCRdb's copy keeps in-frame clones and lacks some. The table has approximately 100,000 clones, roughly 89% seen once. Concerning this clone itself: Its antigen remains unknown.

Trimming pared 1 base from V and 7 bases from J, leaving 19 bases between. This CDR3 region has 17 residues. The germline gives CDR1 SNHLY, CDR2 FYNNEI. Patients with autoimmune history or systemic immunosuppression were excluded. The sequencing here drew on CD4+ or CD8+ T cells sorted from blood, taken in a trial of the OX40 agonist ivuxolimab. This chain connects TRBV2 to TRBJ1-4; D is ambiguous. This clonotype originated in an adult with an advanced solid tumor such as melanoma, head and neck, liver or kidney cancer. DNA for the CDR3: TGTGCCAGCAGTGAAGTTAAAGGAAGGGAGGGTGGTGAAAAACTGTTTTTT. This sequence encodes CASSEVKGREGGEKLFF.